Detailed here is one T cell receptor (beta chain). It lacks a known antigen. Base qualities are not at hand, and no much larger clone is one base apart. These data originate in a study of T cells generated in artificial thymic organoids (dated by TCRdb to about 2017). Turning to the overall study: In some experiments, thymic T cells were further FACS-purified to deplete CD4 immature single positive or double positive precursors. TCR alpha and beta CDR3 repertoires of in vitro artificial thymic organoid-derived CD8 single positive T cells were compared with thymic and peripheral blood naive CD8 T cells. Displayed repertoire sequencing data were described as representative of three independent experiments. General conclusions and limits of the study: CD8 single positive T cells derived from organoids showed physiological TCR clonotype diversity comparable to the diversity seen in thymic and blood naive CD8 T cells.

Separate semi-nested PCR amplifications were run for the TCRalpha and TCRbeta libraries, using Advantage 2 and reverse primers located in the TRAC or TRBC constant regions. First-strand cDNA synthesis used between roughly 3.5 and 500 ng of total RNA. The TCR cDNA libraries were generated by 5'-RACE using the SMARTer PCR cDNA Synthesis kit, with a poly-dT primer driving first-strand synthesis. Each semi-nested reverse primer in the constant region carried a 5-nucleotide sample-specific barcode, and the resulting products were cleaned up with the Zymo DNA Clean and Concentrator-5 kit. As many as ten barcoded samples were combined into a pool, ligated to Illumina adaptors, and sequenced on an Illumina MiSeq as 2 x 150 bp paired-end reads. The study's own analysis went as follows. After demultiplexing, reads were aligned with BLAT to a custom library containing all human TRAV, TRAJ, TRBV, TRBD and TRBJ combinations from IMGT. The best BLAT hits were picked using pslCDnaFilter (-maxAligns=1, -ignoreIntrons), and custom Perl scripts were used to calculate clonotype frequencies. Using fastp at Q25 and MiXCR, TCRdb reprocessed the public reads and kept productive beta chains. Every entry covers one CDR3 protein and lists the most common genes and DNA from its rows. The V and J calls were not made by the authors but by TCRdb's processing. The sample contains about 8,500 distinct CDR3 sequences, 15% to 20% of them found a single time. Approximately 1.5% of the sample comes from the top ten.

Spanning cysteine to phenylalanine, the CDR3 consists of 17 amino acids. CDR3 DNA only is kept here, 51 bases in frame from base 1. Germline trimming: 6 bases from V, 7 bases from J; junction bases outside gene matches: 16. As encoded in the germline V gene, CDR1 is SGHVS while CDR2 is FNYEAQ. Enrichment of primary CD8+ T cells was performed with magnetic beads using the Miltenyi CD8+ T cell Isolation Kit. Prior to RNA extraction, CD3+TCRalphabeta+CD8 single positive T cells from organoids and thymus were isolated by FACS sorting. For each sample, total RNA was purified from roughly 40,000 to 200,000 sorted cells using the RNeasy Micro kit, and RNA quality was assessed on an Agilent RNA 6000 Nano chip. To release thymocytes, the researchers dissected thymic fragments, broke them apart by pipetting, and passed the material through a 70 um strainer.

The sequencing sample was made of naive CD8+ T cells from the thymus. The cell subset or site label here, explained by the study, means: CD3+TCRalphabeta+CD8SP T cells; for blood, CD45RO-CCR7+ naive CD8+ T cells. The sequence came from a human donor who gave cord blood stem cells for thymic organoid culture, a cardiac surgery patient who gave postnatal thymus, or a blood donor (not recorded which). This chain joins TRBV7-6 to TRBJ2-2, and TRBD2 aligns with 8 junction nucleotides. The encoded CDR3 is CASRPLAGLTVVGELFF. The bases read TGTGCCAGCAGACCTTTAGCGGGGCTTACGGTCGTCGGGGAGCTGTTTTTT.